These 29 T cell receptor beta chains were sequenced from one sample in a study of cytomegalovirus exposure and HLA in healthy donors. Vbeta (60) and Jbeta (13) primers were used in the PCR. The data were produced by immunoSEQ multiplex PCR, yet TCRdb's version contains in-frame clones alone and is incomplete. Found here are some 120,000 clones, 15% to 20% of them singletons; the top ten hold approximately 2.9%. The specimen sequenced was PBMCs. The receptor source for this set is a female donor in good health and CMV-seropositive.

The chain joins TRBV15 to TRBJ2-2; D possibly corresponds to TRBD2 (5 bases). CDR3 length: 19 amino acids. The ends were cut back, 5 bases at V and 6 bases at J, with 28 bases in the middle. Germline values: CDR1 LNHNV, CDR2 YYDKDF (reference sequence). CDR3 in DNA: TGTGCCACCAGCCCGCCGCGGTACATTACTAGACGCTTAGCCGGGGAGCTGTTTTTT. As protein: CATSPPRYITRRLAGELFF.

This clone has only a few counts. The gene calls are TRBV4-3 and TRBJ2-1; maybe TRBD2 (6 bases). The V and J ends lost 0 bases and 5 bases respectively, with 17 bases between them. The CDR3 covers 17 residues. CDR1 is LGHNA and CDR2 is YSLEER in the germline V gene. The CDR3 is CASSQEGPGDVNNEQFF. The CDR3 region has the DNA TGCGCCAGCAGCCAAGAGGGACCGGGAGACGTTAACAATGAGCAGTTCTTC.

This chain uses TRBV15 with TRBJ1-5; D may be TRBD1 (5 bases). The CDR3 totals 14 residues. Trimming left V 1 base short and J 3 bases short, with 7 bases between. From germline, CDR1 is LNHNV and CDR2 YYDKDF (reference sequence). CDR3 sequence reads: CATSRAGSNQPQHF. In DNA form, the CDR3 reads TGTGCCACCAGCAGAGCAGGGTCCAATCAGCCCCAGCATTTT.

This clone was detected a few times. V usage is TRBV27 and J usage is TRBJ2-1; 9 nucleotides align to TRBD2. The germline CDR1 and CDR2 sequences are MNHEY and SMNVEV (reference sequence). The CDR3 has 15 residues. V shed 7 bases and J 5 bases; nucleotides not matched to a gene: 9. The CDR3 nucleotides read TGTGCCAGCACCATAGCGCGGGGGGGTAACAATGAGCAGTTCTTC. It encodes CASTIARGGNNEQFF.

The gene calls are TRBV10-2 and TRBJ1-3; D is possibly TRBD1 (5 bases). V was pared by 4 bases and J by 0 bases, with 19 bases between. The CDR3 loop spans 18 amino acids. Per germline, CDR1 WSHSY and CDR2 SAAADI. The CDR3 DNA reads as TGCGCCAGCAGTGGTATTCTAGGGGATGGGCGCTCTGGAAACACCATATATTTT. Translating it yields CASSGILGDGRSGNTIYF.

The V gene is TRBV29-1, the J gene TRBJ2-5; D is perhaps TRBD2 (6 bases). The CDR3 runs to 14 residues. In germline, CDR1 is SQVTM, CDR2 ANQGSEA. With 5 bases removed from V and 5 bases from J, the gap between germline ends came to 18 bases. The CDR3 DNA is TGCAGCGTTTTATTTAAAGCGGGTCGGGAGACCCAGTACTTC. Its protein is CSVLFKAGRETQYF. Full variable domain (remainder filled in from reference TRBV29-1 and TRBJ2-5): SAVISQKPSRDICQRGTSLTIQCQVDSQVTMMFWYRQQPGQSLTLIATANQGSEATYESGFVIDKFPISRPNLTFSTLTVSNMSPEDSSIYLCSVLFKAGRETQYFGPGTRLLVL.

The CDR3 spells CASSPSDRGRTDTQYF. The CDR3 nucleotides read TGCGCCAGCAGCCCATCGGACAGGGGGCGAACAGATACGCAGTATTTT. The V and J genes are TRBV4-1 and TRBJ2-3; 11 nucleotides agree with TRBD1. The germline V gene encodes CDR1 MGHRA and CDR2 YSYEKL. The ends lost 4 bases at V and 3 bases at J; junction bases unmatched: 6. The CDR3 has 16 amino acids.

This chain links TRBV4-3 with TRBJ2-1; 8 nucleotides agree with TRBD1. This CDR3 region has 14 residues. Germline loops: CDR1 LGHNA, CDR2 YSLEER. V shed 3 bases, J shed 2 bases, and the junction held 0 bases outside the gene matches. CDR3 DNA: TGCGCCAGCAGCCAGGACAGGGCCTACAATGAGCAGTTCTTC. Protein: CASSQDRAYNEQFF.

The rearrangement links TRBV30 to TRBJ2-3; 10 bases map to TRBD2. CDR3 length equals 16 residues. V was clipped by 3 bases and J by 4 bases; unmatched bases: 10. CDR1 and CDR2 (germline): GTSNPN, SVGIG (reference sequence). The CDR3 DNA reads TGTGCCTGGAGCCGCGGACTAGCGGAAAGCTCAGATACGCAGTATTTT. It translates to CAWSRGLAESSDTQYF.

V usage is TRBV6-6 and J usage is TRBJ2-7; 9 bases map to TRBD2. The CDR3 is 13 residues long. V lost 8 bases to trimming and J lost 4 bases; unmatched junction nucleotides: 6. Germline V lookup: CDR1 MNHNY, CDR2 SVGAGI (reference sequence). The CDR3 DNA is TGTGCCAGCGCGGGGGGGCGCAAGTACGAGCAGTACTTC. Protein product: CASAGGRKYEQYF.

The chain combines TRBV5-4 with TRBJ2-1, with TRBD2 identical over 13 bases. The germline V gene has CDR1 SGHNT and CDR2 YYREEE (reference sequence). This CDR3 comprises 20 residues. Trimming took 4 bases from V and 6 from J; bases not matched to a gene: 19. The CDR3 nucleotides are TGTGCCAGCAGCAAGACGGAAAAAGTACAAACTAGCGGGGGGGCCAATGAGCAGTTCTTC. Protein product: CASSKTEKVQTSGGANEQFF.

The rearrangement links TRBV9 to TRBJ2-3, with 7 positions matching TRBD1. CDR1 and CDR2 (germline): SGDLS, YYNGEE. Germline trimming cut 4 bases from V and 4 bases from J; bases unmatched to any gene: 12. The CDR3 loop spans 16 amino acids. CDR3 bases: TGTGCCAGCAGCCCAGTGGGCAGGGGGTGGTCAGATACGCAGTATTTT. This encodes CASSPVGRGWSDTQYF.

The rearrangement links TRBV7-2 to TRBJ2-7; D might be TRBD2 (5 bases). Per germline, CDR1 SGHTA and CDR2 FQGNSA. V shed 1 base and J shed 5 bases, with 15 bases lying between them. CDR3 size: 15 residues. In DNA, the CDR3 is TGTGCCAGCAGCTTAGGGCTAGCTCGGGTCGACGAGCAGTACTTC. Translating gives CASSLGLARVDEQYF. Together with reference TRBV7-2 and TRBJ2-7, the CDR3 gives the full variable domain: GAGVSQSPSNKVTEKGKDVELRCDPISGHTALYWYRQSLGQGLEFLIYFQGNSAPDKSGLPSDRFSAERTGGSVSTLTIQRTQQEDSAVYLCASSLGLARVDEQYFGPGTRLTVT.

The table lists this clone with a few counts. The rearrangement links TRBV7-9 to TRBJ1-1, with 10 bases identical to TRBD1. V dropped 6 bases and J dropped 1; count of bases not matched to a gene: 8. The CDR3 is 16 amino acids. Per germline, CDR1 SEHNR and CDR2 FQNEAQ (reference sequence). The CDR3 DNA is TGTGCCAGCAGTCCTCGAGACAGGGGGCAGAACACTGAAGCTTTCTTT. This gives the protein CASSPRDRGQNTEAFF.

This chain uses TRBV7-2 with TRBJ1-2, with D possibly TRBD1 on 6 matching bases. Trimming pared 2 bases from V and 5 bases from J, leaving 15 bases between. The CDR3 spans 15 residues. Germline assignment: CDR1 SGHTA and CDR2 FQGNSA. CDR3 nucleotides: TGTGCCAGCAGCTTATCTAAGGACAGAGGATATGGCTACACCTTC. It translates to CASSLSKDRGYGYTF.

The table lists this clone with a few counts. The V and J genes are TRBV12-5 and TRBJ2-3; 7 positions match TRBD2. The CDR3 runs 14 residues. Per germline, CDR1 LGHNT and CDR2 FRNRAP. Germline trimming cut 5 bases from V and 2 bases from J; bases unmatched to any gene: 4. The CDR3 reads CASGPGTTTDTQYF. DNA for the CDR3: TGTGCTAGTGGTCCTGGGACTACCACAGATACGCAGTATTTT. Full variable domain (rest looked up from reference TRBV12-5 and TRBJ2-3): DARVTQTPRHKVTEMGQEVTMRCQPILGHNTVFWYRQTMMQGLELLAYFRNRAPLDDSGMPKDRFSAEMPDATLATLKIQPSEPRDSAVYFCASGPGTTTDTQYFGPGTRLTVL.

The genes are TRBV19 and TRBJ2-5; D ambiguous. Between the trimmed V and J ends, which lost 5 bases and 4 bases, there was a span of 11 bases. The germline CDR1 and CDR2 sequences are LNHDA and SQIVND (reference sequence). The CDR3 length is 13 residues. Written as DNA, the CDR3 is TGTGCCAGTAGTTTCCGTCGAGGAGAGACCCAGTACTTC. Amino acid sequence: CASSFRRGETQYF.

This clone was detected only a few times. CDR3 region: CASSDRLTGDEQYF. Written as DNA, the CDR3 is TGTGCCAGCAGTGACCGACTGACGGGGGACGAGCAGTACTTC. V and J are TRBV25-1 and TRBJ2-7; possible D gene TRBD2, 6 bases. Germline values: CDR1 MGHDK, CDR2 SYGVNS. V dropped 3 bases and J dropped 5 bases, with 14 bases sitting between them. CDR3 length equals 14 residues.

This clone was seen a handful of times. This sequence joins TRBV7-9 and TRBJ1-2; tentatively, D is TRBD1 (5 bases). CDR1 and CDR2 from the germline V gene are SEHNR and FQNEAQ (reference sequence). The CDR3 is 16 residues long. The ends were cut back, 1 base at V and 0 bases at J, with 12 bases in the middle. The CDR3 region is CASSLGATVTNYGYTF. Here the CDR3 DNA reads TGTGCCAGCAGCTTAGGAGCGACAGTCACTAACTATGGCTACACCTTC.

The CDR3 DNA reads as TGTGCCACAGGCGGCGGACAGGGTCTTCCCAACGTCCTGACTTTC. It is translated as CATGGGQGLPNVLTF. V is TRBV19 and J is TRBJ2-6; TRBD1 aligns across 8 bases. The CDR3 totals 15 residues. Germline CDR1 is LNHDA and CDR2 is SQIVND (reference sequence). Trimming cost V 10 bases and J 8 bases; bases outside gene matches: 13.

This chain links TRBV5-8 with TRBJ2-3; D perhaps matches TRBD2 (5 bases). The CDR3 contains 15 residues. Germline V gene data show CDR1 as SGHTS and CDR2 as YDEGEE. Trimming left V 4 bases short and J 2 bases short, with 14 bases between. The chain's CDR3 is CASSPVGAFTDTQYF. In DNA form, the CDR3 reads TGTGCCAGCAGCCCGGTGGGAGCCTTCACAGATACGCAGTATTTT.

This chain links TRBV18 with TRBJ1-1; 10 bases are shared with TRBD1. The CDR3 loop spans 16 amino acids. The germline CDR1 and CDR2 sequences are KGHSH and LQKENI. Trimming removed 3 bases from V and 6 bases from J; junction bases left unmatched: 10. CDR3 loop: CASSPRGQGLNPEAFF. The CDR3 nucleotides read TGTGCCAGCTCACCTAGGGGACAGGGGCTTAACCCTGAAGCTTTCTTT.

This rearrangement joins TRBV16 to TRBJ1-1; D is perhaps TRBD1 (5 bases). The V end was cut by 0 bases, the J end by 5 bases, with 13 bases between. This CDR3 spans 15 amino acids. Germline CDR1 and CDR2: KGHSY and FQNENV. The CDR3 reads CASSQSGREETEAFF. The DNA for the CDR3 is TGTGCCAGCAGCCAATCGGGCAGGGAGGAGACTGAAGCTTTCTTT.

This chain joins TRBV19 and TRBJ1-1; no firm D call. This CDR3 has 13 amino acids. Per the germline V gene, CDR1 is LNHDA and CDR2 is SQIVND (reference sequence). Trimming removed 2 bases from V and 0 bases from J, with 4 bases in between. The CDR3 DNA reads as TGTGCCAGTAGTATAACTTTGAACACTGAAGCTTTCTTT. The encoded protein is CASSITLNTEAFF.

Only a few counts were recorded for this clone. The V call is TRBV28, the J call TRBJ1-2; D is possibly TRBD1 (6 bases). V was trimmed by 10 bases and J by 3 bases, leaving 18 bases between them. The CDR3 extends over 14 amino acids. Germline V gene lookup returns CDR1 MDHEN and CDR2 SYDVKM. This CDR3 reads CATHYTQGYYGYTF. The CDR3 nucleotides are TGTGCCACCCACTACACACAGGGATACTATGGCTACACCTTC.

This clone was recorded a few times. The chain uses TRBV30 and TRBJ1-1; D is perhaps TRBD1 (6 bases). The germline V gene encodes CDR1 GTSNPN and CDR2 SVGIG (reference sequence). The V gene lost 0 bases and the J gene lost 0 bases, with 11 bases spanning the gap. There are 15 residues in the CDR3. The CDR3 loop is CAWSVLGAVNTEAFF. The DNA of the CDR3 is TGTGCCTGGAGTGTATTGGGGGCGGTGAACACTGAAGCTTTCTTT.

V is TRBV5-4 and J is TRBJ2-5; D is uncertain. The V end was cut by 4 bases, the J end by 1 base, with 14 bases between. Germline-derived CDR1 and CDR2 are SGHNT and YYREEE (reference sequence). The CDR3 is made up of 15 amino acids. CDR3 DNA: TGTGCCAGCAGCCCCTTCCCAGAAACCCAAGAGACCCAGTACTTC. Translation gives CASSPFPETQETQYF.

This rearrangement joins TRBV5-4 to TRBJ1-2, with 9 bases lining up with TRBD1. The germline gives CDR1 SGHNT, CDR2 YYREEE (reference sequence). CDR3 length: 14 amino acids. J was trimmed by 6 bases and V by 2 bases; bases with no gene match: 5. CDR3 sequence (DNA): TGTGCCAGCAGCTTACCACAGGGGGCTGATGGCTACACCTTC. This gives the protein CASSLPQGADGYTF.

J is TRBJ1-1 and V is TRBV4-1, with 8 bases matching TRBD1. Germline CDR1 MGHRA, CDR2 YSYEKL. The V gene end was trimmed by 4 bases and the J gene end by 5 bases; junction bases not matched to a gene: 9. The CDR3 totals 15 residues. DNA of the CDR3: TGCGCCAGCAGCCGGACAGGGTGGGAGGAAACTGAAGCTTTCTTT. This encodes CASSRTGWEETEAFF.